This TCR beta chain appears in the sequencing data of a study of blood T cell repertoires in COVID-19. Sequenced by immunoSEQ multiplex PCR; TCRdb stores in-frame clones only, minus some. In the table there are 250,000 to 300,000 clones, just over 85% of which are singletons. This clonotype was sampled from a man aged 18 to 30 who had recovered from COVID-19. The sample consisted of PBMCs or T cells enriched from blood (not recorded which).

The CDR3 protein is CASSPQGLTEAFF. CDR3 DNA sequence: TGTGCCAGCAGCCCACAGGGGTTGACTGAAGCTTTCTTT. The rearrangement links TRBV3-1 (or the pseudogene TRBV3-2) to TRBJ1-1; TRBD1 matches 7 bases. Looked up from germline, CDR1 is LGHDT and CDR2 is YNNKEL (reference sequence). With V trimmed by 4 bases and J by 5 bases, 4 bases remained unmatched. The CDR3 is 13 residues long.